This TCR beta chain was sequenced in a study of blood T cell repertoires in COVID-19. V dropped 7 bases and J dropped 3; count of bases not matched to a gene: 8. The CDR3 extends over 14 amino acids. Germline-derived CDR1 and CDR2 are SGHAT and FQNNGV. The method was immunoSEQ multiplex PCR; TCRdb's version includes in-frame clones alone and lacks a portion of them. The sample shows 92,000 or so clones, about two thirds of them seen only once. Sequencing was done on a sample of peripheral blood. The V and J genes are TRBV11-2 and TRBJ1-1, with 7 bases aligning to TRBD1. The sequence derives from a woman older than 75 with acute or convalescent COVID-19. The CDR3 reads CASTLTGSDTEAFF. The CDR3 DNA reads TGTGCCAGCACCCTGACAGGGTCGGACACTGAAGCTTTCTTT.